This TCR beta chain was sequenced for a study of blood T cell repertoires in COVID-19. Study information: Donors in the United States, Italy and Spain gave samples during acute or convalescent COVID-19. T cells, B-cell-depleted T cells, or PBMCs provided the cDNA or gDNA that served as material.

As handled by the study authors: Reference gene primer amplification gave estimated nucleated cell counts. Repertoires were generated with immunoSEQ multiplex PCR, while TCRdb's copy carries only in-frame clones and drops some. The V and J calls and clone size come from that table; D and trimming were worked out from the DNA. This table has roughly 30,000 clones, approximately 86% appearing once. The specimen sequenced was peripheral blood. This receptor was obtained from a man between 65 and 85 years old with acute or convalescent COVID-19.

The CDR3 spells CASSVGSESLAFF. The CDR3 bases are TGTGCCAGCAGCGTCGGCAGCGAGAGTTTAGCTTTCTTT. The V call is TRBV9, the J call TRBJ1-1, with D unclear. CDR3 length: 13 amino acids. Deletions cut 2 bases from V and 10 bases from J, with 15 bases between. Germline-derived CDR1 and CDR2 are SGDLS and YYNGEE.